The entry below describes one T cell receptor (beta chain). CDR3 length: 18 residues. The ends lost 3 bases at V and 7 bases at J; junction bases unmatched: 10. Germline V gene sequence: CDR1 SGHVS, CDR2 FQNEAQ. This entry comes from a study of blood T cell repertoires in COVID-19. At the level of the study: The study drew acute and convalescent COVID-19 samples from the United States, Italy and Spain. The analysed material was cDNA or gDNA that came from T cells, B-cell-depleted T cells, or PBMCs.

Original methodology: Reference gene primer amplification gave nucleated cell count estimates. Using immunoSEQ multiplex PCR, the repertoire was profiled, and TCRdb retains in-frame clones only, with some absent. The DNA gave D and trimming, while V, J and clone size come from that table. The sample has approximately 220,000 clones, 65% to 85% seen once. This receptor was taken from a man aged 35 to 55 with acute or convalescent COVID-19. Sequencing was performed on peripheral blood. The gene calls are TRBV7-8 and TRBJ2-2, with 14 bases that match TRBD2. As DNA, the CDR3 is TGTGCCAGCAGCTTTTGGGGACTAGCGGGAGTGGGTGGCGGGGAGCTGTTTTTT. Translation gives CASSFWGLAGVGGGELFF. The full variable domain, in which reference TRBV7-8 and TRBJ2-2 provide the parts outside the CDR3, is GAGVSQSPRYKVAKRGQDVALRCDPISGHVSLFWYQQALGQGPEFLTYFQNEAQLDKSGLPSDRFFAERPEGSVSTLKIQRTQQEDSAVYLCASSFWGLAGVGGGELFFGEGSRLTVL.